This T cell receptor beta chain derives from a study of blood T cell repertoires in COVID-19. The V gene end was trimmed by 5 bases and the J gene end by 0 bases; junction bases not matched to a gene: 7. The CDR3 is 16 amino acids. Germline-derived CDR1 and CDR2 are MNHEY and SMNVEV (reference sequence). In the source study's methods: Estimated nucleated cell counts came from reference gene primer amplification. Generated by immunoSEQ multiplex PCR, the TCRdb table keeps only in-frame clones and is missing some. V and J calls and clone size follow that table, whereas D and trimming were derived from the DNA. The sample consists of a few hundred thousand clones, about 86% of them appearing once.

This TCR derives from a man aged 25 to 40 with acute COVID-19. The V call is TRBV27, the J call TRBJ1-2, with TRBD1 matching over 9 bases. The sample was PBMCs or T cells enriched from blood (not recorded which). The CDR3 region is CASSPQTGGPNYGYTF. As DNA, the CDR3 is TGTGCCAGCAGTCCTCAGACAGGGGGGCCTAACTATGGCTACACCTTC.